Following are 10 T cell receptor beta chains from one sample sequenced in a study of shared clonotypes between healthy human individuals. Sequencing was performed with immunoSEQ multiplex PCR; in TCRdb, only in-frame clones are kept and a portion is missing. The sample yields about 2.4 million clones, 85% to 95% seen once. Sequences were obtained from naive CD4+ T cells sorted from blood. Subset of the sample: CD45RA+ positively selected. These receptors were taken from a man aged 18 to 35 in good health.

The chain recombines TRBV7-9 with TRBJ2-1, with 7 bases matching TRBD1. The CDR3 length is 16 residues. Trimming removed 0 bases from V and 10 bases from J; junction bases left unmatched: 12. Germline V CDR1 and CDR2: SEHNR, FQNEAQ (reference sequence). The CDR3 DNA reads TGTGCCAGCAGCTTAGCGACAGGGAAGGGGACGGGGGAGCAGTTCTTC. This encodes CASSLATGKGTGEQFF.

V gene TRBV4-1 combines with J gene TRBJ2-7; D not certain. Germline V gene sequence: CDR1 MGHRA, CDR2 YSYEKL. The CDR3 covers 14 residues. The ends were cut back, 0 bases at V and 6 bases at J, with 12 bases in the middle. This CDR3 reads CASSQERLSSEQYF. CDR3 coding DNA: TGCGCCAGCAGCCAAGAGAGGCTTTCTAGCGAGCAGTACTTC.

The rearrangement links TRBV7-2 to TRBJ2-1; 9 nucleotides align to TRBD2. The trim removed 5 bases at V and 3 bases at J, leaving 8 bases unmatched. From germline, CDR1 is SGHTA and CDR2 FQGNSA. This CDR3 contains 16 residues. The CDR3 nucleotides read TGTGCCAGCAGCGTCGCAGCGGGGGGCCTCTACAATGAGCAGTTCTTC. Encoded protein: CASSVAAGGLYNEQFF.

The V gene is TRBV7-2, the J gene TRBJ1-4; 9 positions agree with TRBD1. The germline V gene encodes CDR1 SGHTA and CDR2 FQGNSA. The CDR3 runs to 14 residues. V dropped 1 base and J dropped 7; count of bases not matched to a gene: 1. The CDR3 DNA follows: TGTGCCAGCAGCTTAGGGGGACAGGGTGAAAAACTGTTTTTT. The encoded protein is CASSLGGQGEKLFF. Full variable domain (rest looked up from reference TRBV7-2 and TRBJ1-4): GAGVSQSPSNKVTEKGKDVELRCDPISGHTALYWYRQSLGQGLEFLIYFQGNSAPDKSGLPSDRFSAERTGGSVSTLTIQRTQQEDSAVYLCASSLGGQGEKLFFGSGTQLSVL.

This chain links TRBV18 with TRBJ1-1; no reliable D call. Germline V gives CDR1 KGHSH, CDR2 LQKENI. CDR3 length: 16 residues. V was pared by 0 bases and J by 1 base, with 12 bases between. The CDR3 DNA is TGTGCCAGCTCACCACCGAGAGGACCCCCGAACACTGAAGCTTTCTTT. Protein product: CASSPPRGPPNTEAFF.

The rearrangement links TRBV6-1 to TRBJ1-2; D unresolved. V was trimmed by 3 bases and J by 0 bases, leaving 17 bases between them. Germline V gives CDR1 MNHNS, CDR2 SASEGT. The CDR3 covers 17 residues. The chain's CDR3 is CASSDSWLKGANYGYTF. As DNA, the CDR3 is TGTGCCAGCAGTGATTCGTGGTTGAAGGGAGCTAACTATGGCTACACCTTC.

This rearrangement joins TRBV28 to TRBJ1-4, with TRBD1 matching 9 bases. CDR3 length: 14 amino acids. V lost 3 bases, J lost 7 bases, and 3 bases stayed unmatched. The V gene's germline CDR1 is MDHEN and CDR2 SYDVKM. This CDR3 reads CASSFWDRAEKLFF. Written as DNA, the CDR3 is TGTGCCAGCAGTTTTTGGGACAGGGCTGAAAAACTGTTTTTT.

The chain couples TRBV4-3 to TRBJ2-3; TRBD2 matches at 15 bases. V shed 4 bases and J 6 bases; nucleotides not matched to a gene: 11. The length of the CDR3 is 18 residues. CDR1 is LGHNA and CDR2 is YSLEER in the germline V gene. As DNA, the CDR3 is TGCGCCAGCAGCCGCCAGTGGGGACTAGCGGGAGGAGAGGATACGCAGTATTTT. Protein product: CASSRQWGLAGGEDTQYF.

The chain recombines TRBV2 with TRBJ2-1; no firm D call. The V end lost 2 bases, the J end lost 1 base, and 6 bases lay between the germline ends. Germline V gene sequence: CDR1 SNHLY, CDR2 FYNNEI. The length of the CDR3 is 14 residues. The DNA of the CDR3 is TGTGCCAGCAGTGAACTAGAATCCTACAATGAGCAGTTCTTC. This codes for CASSELESYNEQFF.

The V and J genes are TRBV7-9 and TRBJ1-2; 8 bases are shared with TRBD1. Germline-derived CDR1 and CDR2 are SEHNR and FQNEAQ (reference sequence). The length of the CDR3 is 16 residues. V shed 1 base, J shed 4 bases, and the junction held 8 bases outside the gene matches. In nucleotides, the CDR3 is TGTGCCAGCAGCTTAGGGGCGGACAGGGCTTTCTATGGCTACACCTTC. This codes for CASSLGADRAFYGYTF.